Each of the 21 T cell receptor beta chains below was sequenced from the same sample in a study of blood T cell repertoires in COVID-19. TCRdb's table, derived via immunoSEQ multiplex PCR, lists solely in-frame clones and lacks some. Of approximately 430,000 clones in the sample, 80% to 90% were seen once. The specimen was peripheral blood. The receptors come from a woman aged 25 to 39 with active or convalescent COVID-19.

This clone came up a few times. The V call is TRBV7-8, the J call TRBJ1-4; a possible D gene is TRBD1 (5 bases). Deletions cut 1 base from V and 8 bases from J, with 14 bases between. This CDR3 contains 15 residues. Germline V gene data show CDR1 as SGHVS and CDR2 as FQNEAQ. CDR3 DNA: TGTGCCAGCAGCTTAGGCGTGGGAGGGGACGAAAAACTGTTTTTT. It yields the protein CASSLGVGGDEKLFF.

The V and J genes are TRBV4-2 and TRBJ2-3; the D is unclear. The V end was cut by 0 bases, the J end by 6 bases, with 10 bases between. CDR3 length: 14 residues. Germline lookup yields CDR1 LGHNA and CDR2 YNFKEQ. The CDR3 sequence: CASSQDRGRDTQYF. As DNA, the CDR3 is TGTGCCAGCAGCCAAGATCGTGGTCGGGATACGCAGTATTTT.

V and J are TRBV19 and TRBJ1-5, with D hard to call. Trimming took off 5 bases at V and 2 bases at J, with 13 bases between the two ends. The CDR3 is made up of 15 amino acids. From germline, CDR1 is LNHDA and CDR2 SQIVND (reference sequence). CDR3 nucleotide sequence: TGTGCCAGTAGTGCGTCGGGTAGCGGCAATCAGCCCCAGCATTTT. Translating gives CASSASGSGNQPQHF.

A word on this clone: Other DNA sequences from this sample encode an identical CDR3 as well. V gene TRBV27 combines with J gene TRBJ2-7; D ambiguous. The CDR3 is 13 residues long. V was trimmed by 2 bases and J by 0 bases, leaving 5 bases between them. The germline V gene encodes CDR1 MNHEY and CDR2 SMNVEV (reference sequence). CDR3 loop: CASSLTGSYEQYF. In nucleotides, the CDR3 is TGTGCCAGCAGTTTAACCGGCTCCTACGAGCAGTACTTC.

This clone appeared a few times. The chain joins TRBV4-2 to TRBJ2-4; tentatively, D is TRBD1 (6 bases). CDR1 and CDR2 from the germline V gene are LGHNA and YNFKEQ. This CDR3 is 14 amino acids long. V was clipped by 1 base and J by 6 bases, with 10 bases between them. CDR3 protein: CASSQGRDTNIQYF. The CDR3 nucleotides are TGTGCCAGCAGCCAAGGACGGGACACAAACATTCAGTACTTC.

This chain uses TRBV5-4 with TRBJ2-7, with 14 bases aligning to TRBD2. This CDR3 spans 17 amino acids. CDR1 SGHNT and CDR2 YYREEE come from the germline V gene (reference sequence). The J segment lost 5 bases and the V segment lost 0 bases, leaving 7 bases of the junction unmatched. CDR3 protein: CASSLDSGLAGGHEQYF. CDR3 nucleotides: TGTGCCAGCAGCTTGGATAGTGGACTAGCGGGAGGTCACGAGCAGTACTTC. Based on the CDR3 plus reference TRBV5-4 and TRBJ2-7, the full variable domain is ETGVTQSPTHLIKTRGQQVTLRCSSQSGHNTVSWYQQALGQGPQFIFQYYREEENGRGNFPPRFSGLQFPNYSSELNVNALELDDSALYLCASSLDSGLAGGHEQYFGPGTRLTVT.

The chain carries TRBV10-3 and TRBJ2-7; D possibly corresponds to TRBD2 (5 bases). This CDR3 contains 15 residues. The ends were cut back, 2 bases at V and 6 bases at J, with 17 bases in the middle. Germline V gene lookup returns CDR1 ENHRY and CDR2 SYGVKD. This CDR3 is CAISERLGEKREQYF. CDR3 nucleotides: TGTGCCATCAGTGAGAGGCTGGGAGAAAAGCGCGAGCAGTACTTC.

The gene calls are TRBV15 and TRBJ1-5; TRBD1 matches at 8 bases. Germline V gene sequence: CDR1 LNHNV, CDR2 YYDKDF (reference sequence). After removal of 3 bases from V and 2 bases from J, the junction contained 6 bases not matched to a gene. The length of the CDR3 is 16 residues. DNA for the CDR3: TGTGCCACCAGCAGTACGGACAGGGAAGGCAATCAGCCCCAGCATTTT. Its translation is CATSSTDREGNQPQHF.

This clone came up a few times. The chain couples TRBV7-2 to TRBJ2-1; TRBD2 matches 8 bases. Germline V gene data show CDR1 as SGHTA and CDR2 as FQGNSA. J gave up 9 bases and V 5 bases, and 9 bases lay outside the gene matches. The CDR3 has 14 residues. CDR3 sequence (DNA): TGTGCCAGCAGCCCCCGCAGCGGGGGAGTTGAGCAGTTCTTC. Translating it yields CASSPRSGGVEQFF.

The chain joins TRBV29-1 to TRBJ2-7; the D is unclear. Germline CDR1 reads SQVTM; CDR2 reads ANQGSEA. The CDR3 covers 12 residues. Trimming cost V 0 bases and J 5 bases, with 8 bases left between them. The chain's CDR3 is CSVEDLSNEQYF. The CDR3 DNA sequence: TGCAGCGTTGAAGATCTGAGCAACGAGCAGTACTTC.

The rearrangement uses TRBV5-8 and TRBJ1-2; D unresolved. With 0 bases removed from V and 2 bases from J, the gap between germline ends came to 8 bases. Germline loops: CDR1 SGHTS, CDR2 YDEGEE. The CDR3 runs 14 residues. The CDR3, as DNA: TGTGCCAGCAGCTTGGCGAGGGCCAACTATGGCTACACCTTC. Its protein product is CASSLARANYGYTF.

This sequence joins TRBV7-2 and TRBJ2-1; TRBD2 is a possible D gene (5 bases). V was trimmed by 1 base and J by 3 bases, leaving 22 bases between them. The CDR3 has 19 residues. The germline gives CDR1 SGHTA, CDR2 FQGNSA. The CDR3, as DNA: TGTGCCAGCAGCTTAGAGCCCGGGGTAGGCCCCTCCAACTACAATGAGCAGTTCTTC. Residues: CASSLEPGVGPSNYNEQFF. The variable domain in full, with the rest retrieved from reference TRBV7-2 and TRBJ2-1, is GAGVSQSPSNKVTEKGKDVELRCDPISGHTALYWYRQSLGQGLEFLIYFQGNSAPDKSGLPSDRFSAERTGGSVSTLTIQRTQQEDSAVYLCASSLEPGVGPSNYNEQFFGPGTRLTVL.

This clone was observed a handful of times. CDR3 amino acids: CASRPGQGADGYTF. For the CDR3, the DNA is TGTGCCAGCAGGCCGGGACAGGGGGCGGATGGCTACACCTTC. The V call is TRBV6-5, the J call TRBJ1-2; 12 nucleotides line up with TRBD1. There are 14 residues in the CDR3. The germline gives CDR1 MNHEY, CDR2 SVGAGI. With 6 bases clipped from V and 6 bases from J, the junction kept 5 bases outside the gene matches.

This clone is a singleton in its sample. The chain uses TRBV2 and TRBJ1-5, with 7 bases lining up with TRBD1. CDR3 length equals 16 residues. CDR1 is SNHLY, CDR2 FYNNEI, per germline. Trimming at V came to 5 bases and at J to 0 bases, leaving 7 bases not matched to a gene. In DNA, the CDR3 is TGTGCCAGCAGTCCGGGACAGACTTATAGCAATCAGCCCCAGCATTTT. Translated: CASSPGQTYSNQPQHF.

Here the CDR3 reads CASSPAVASYEQYF. CDR3 DNA sequence: TGTGCCAGCAGCCCTGCCGTAGCCTCCTACGAGCAGTACTTC. The rearrangement uses TRBV7-9 and TRBJ2-7; D is uncertain. The CDR3 totals 14 residues. Germline V lookup: CDR1 SEHNR, CDR2 FQNEAQ (reference sequence). Trimming removed 5 bases at V and 0 bases at J, with 11 bases between.

Here the CDR3 DNA reads TGTGCCAGCAGGAAAGTCGCCTCCGGGACAGGGGTGCTCAATCAGCCCCAGCATTTT. Its translation is CASRKVASGTGVLNQPQHF. The chain has TRBV5-5 and TRBJ1-5; 10 positions agree with TRBD1. The CDR3 covers 19 residues. Trimming took 5 bases from V and 3 from J; bases not matched to a gene: 17. Germline assignment: CDR1 SGHKS and CDR2 YYEKEE (reference sequence).

CDR3 DNA sequence: TGTGCCAGCAGCCATCAAAGGGGGATGGGGGAGCTGTTTTTT. It yields the protein CASSHQRGMGELFF. The chain couples TRBV7-2 to TRBJ2-2; TRBD1 is a possible D gene (6 bases). This CDR3 contains 14 residues. The V gene lost 5 bases and the J gene lost 8 bases, with 15 bases spanning the gap. Germline assignment: CDR1 SGHTA and CDR2 FQGNSA.

J is TRBJ2-7 and V is TRBV6-1; TRBD2 matches at 9 bases. V shed 0 bases, J shed 4 bases, and the junction held 4 bases outside the gene matches. The germline gives CDR1 MNHNS, CDR2 SASEGT. The CDR3 sequence is 15 residues long. The CDR3 region is CASSEAEAGGYEQYF. The CDR3 DNA reads TGTGCCAGCAGTGAAGCAGAAGCGGGGGGTTACGAGCAGTACTTC.

The genes are TRBV10-2 and TRBJ1-1; 12 nucleotides align to TRBD1. Unmatched junction bases numbered 10, after V lost 8 bases and J lost 3 bases. Germline loops: CDR1 WSHSY, CDR2 SAAADI. The CDR3 sequence is 16 residues long. In DNA form, the CDR3 reads TGCGCCAGCGGGGGACAGGGGGCGCGTATGGACACTGAAGCTTTCTTT. Encoded protein: CASGGQGARMDTEAFF.

This clone was seen just once. This sequence joins TRBV25-1 and TRBJ1-2, with D unresolved. CDR3 length: 12 amino acids. The germline V gene encodes CDR1 MGHDK and CDR2 SYGVNS. The V end lost 3 bases, the J end lost 4 bases, and 6 bases lay between the germline ends. The chain's CDR3 is CASSDHSYGYTF. The CDR3 DNA reads TGTGCCAGCAGTGACCACTCCTATGGCTACACCTTC.

This clone was seen only once. V is TRBV10-3 and J is TRBJ2-3; 10 bases map to TRBD2. This CDR3 spans 17 amino acids. Germline V gene data show CDR1 as ENHRY and CDR2 as SYGVKD. The V segment lost 4 bases and the J segment 0 bases; nucleotides outside the gene matches: 7. CDR3 amino acids: CAISGGTSASSTDTQYF. DNA of the CDR3: TGTGCCATCAGTGGAGGGACTAGCGCGTCTAGCACAGATACGCAGTATTTT.